The TCR beta chain under discussion was sequenced for a study of chemoradiotherapy in HPV16-positive cancers. Whole-study context: Candidate HPV-specific clones and shared TCR motifs came from a couple of HPV16-positive patients. Whole-study findings and limits: Candidate HPV-specific clones and E7-related TCR motifs grew in tumor during treatment. Better recurrence-free survival went with HPV-responsive T-cell expansion in HPV16-positive patients.

On this clone itself: No antigen is known for it.

The germline V gene encodes CDR1 SEHNR and CDR2 FQNEAQ (reference sequence). The CDR3 runs 14 residues. V lost 0 bases, J lost 7 bases, and 9 bases lay in between. Repertoires were generated with immunoSEQ multiplex PCR, while TCRdb's copy carries only in-frame clones and drops some. The top ten clones hold 4% to 4.5% of a sample with 65,000 to 80,000 clones, more than 70% of them seen once. Repertoires were sampled repeatedly during chemoradiotherapy. The chain has TRBV7-9 and TRBJ1-4; no clear D gene. The sequence derives from a human donor with HPV-associated anogenital cancer. Here the sequenced sample was blood, taken from a patient who underwent chemoradiotherapy. The CDR3 sequence: CASSLAMAAEKLFF. CDR3 DNA: TGTGCCAGCAGCTTAGCCATGGCTGCTGAAAAACTGTTTTTT.